The 18 T cell receptor beta chains listed next were all sequenced from one sample in a study of blood T cell repertoires in COVID-19. TCRdb's copy holds only in-frame clones and misses some; the assay was immunoSEQ multiplex PCR. The sample lists a few hundred thousand clones, about 87% seen once, with 10% in the top ten. The sample was PBMCs or T cells enriched from blood (not recorded which). These receptors all come from a woman between 45 and 60 years old who had recovered from COVID-19.

In this sample, this clone turned up once. The sample holds other DNA sequences that translate to the same CDR3. This chain links TRBV4-2 with TRBJ1-1, with TRBD1 identical over 8 bases. There are 14 residues in the CDR3. V shed 4 bases, J shed 5 bases, and the junction held 6 bases outside the gene matches. The germline V gene encodes CDR1 LGHNA and CDR2 YNFKEQ. CDR3 region: CASSLGQGGTEAFF. The DNA of the CDR3 is TGTGCCAGCAGCCTTGGACAGGGAGGAACTGAAGCTTTCTTT.

V is TRBV4-1 and J is TRBJ2-3; weak D call: TRBD1 (5 bases). V dropped 0 bases and J dropped 4 bases, with 11 bases sitting between them. Germline values: CDR1 MGHRA, CDR2 YSYEKL. The CDR3 contains 15 residues. CDR3 in DNA: TGCGCCAGCAGCCAAGAGAGCAGGGATGCAGATACGCAGTATTTT. As protein: CASSQESRDADTQYF.

This chain joins TRBV7-6 and TRBJ2-5; no clear D gene. Germline CDR1 is SGHVS and CDR2 is FNYEAQ. The length of the CDR3 is 12 residues. The ends were cut back, 4 bases at V and 2 bases at J, with 5 bases in the middle. The CDR3 DNA reads TGTGCCAGCAGCTCTCTTCAAGAGACCCAGTACTTC. Protein sequence: CASSSLQETQYF.

This clone appeared a single time. The chain combines TRBV29-1 with TRBJ1-5, with D uncertain. The CDR3 sequence is 15 residues long. V lost 0 bases to trimming and J lost 4 bases, with 13 bases between them. Germline V gene lookup returns CDR1 SQVTM and CDR2 ANQGSEA. CDR3 in DNA: TGCAGCGTTGAAGAGACGGGCGCGGGAAATCAGCCCCAGCATTTT. Residues: CSVEETGAGNQPQHF.

This chain joins TRBV6-5 and TRBJ1-1; D is ambiguous. V lost 0 bases to trimming and J lost 2 bases, with 7 bases between them. This CDR3 has 14 amino acids. Germline CDR1 and CDR2: MNHEY and SVGAGI. CDR3 nucleotides: TGTGCCAGCAGTTACTCGACATCCAACACTGAAGCTTTCTTT. Protein sequence: CASSYSTSNTEAFF.

V gene TRBV30 combines with J gene TRBJ2-7, with D possibly being TRBD2 (6 bases). V dropped 0 bases and J dropped 7 bases, with 19 bases sitting between them. CDR1 GTSNPN and CDR2 SVGIG come from the germline V gene (reference sequence). The CDR3 is made up of 15 amino acids. The CDR3 reads CAWSVFSGRALEQYF. The CDR3 DNA reads TGTGCCTGGAGTGTATTTAGCGGACGGGCGTTGGAGCAGTACTTC.

This chain uses TRBV7-2 with TRBJ1-1, with unresolved D. V was pared by 3 bases and J by 4 bases, with 15 bases between. Per germline, CDR1 SGHTA and CDR2 FQGNSA. CDR3 length: 15 residues. In nucleotides, the CDR3 is TGTGCCAGCAGCTTTCGGTCAACTCGGAGCACTGAAGCTTTCTTT. Its translation is CASSFRSTRSTEAFF.

This clone was seen only once. This chain joins TRBV7-9 and TRBJ1-5, with D possibly TRBD1 on 5 matching bases. Germline V gene lookup returns CDR1 SEHNR and CDR2 FQNEAQ (reference sequence). The CDR3 is 13 amino acids. V lost 5 bases and J lost 6, with 11 bases in between. The CDR3 DNA sequence: TGTGCCAGCAGCCCGGGGGGTTCTCAGCCCCAGCATTTT. It specifies CASSPGGSQPQHF.

DNA of the CDR3: TGTGCCAGCAACCAGGGCCGCGTGGCCGGGGAGCTGTTTTTT. Translation: CASNQGRVAGELFF. This chain joins TRBV28 and TRBJ2-2; D perhaps matches TRBD1 (5 bases). The ends were cut back, 7 bases at V and 6 bases at J, with 15 bases in the middle. CDR1 is MDHEN and CDR2 is SYDVKM in the germline V gene. This CDR3 is 14 amino acids long.

This clone was counted between two and nine times. This chain connects TRBV27 to TRBJ2-2; D call uncertain. The V gene lost 5 bases and the J gene lost 4 bases, with 17 bases spanning the gap. The CDR3 sequence is 16 residues long. The germline CDR1 and CDR2 sequences are MNHEY and SMNVEV (reference sequence). CDR3: CASSHTYSPPTGELFF. The CDR3 bases are TGTGCCAGCAGTCACACATACAGCCCGCCCACCGGGGAGCTGTTTTTT.

The chain is built from TRBV7-9 and TRBJ2-3; 7 positions agree with TRBD2. J gave up 2 bases and V 4 bases, and 9 bases lay outside the gene matches. The CDR3 totals 16 residues. The germline gives CDR1 SEHNR, CDR2 FQNEAQ (reference sequence). The CDR3 spells CASSYRSGVTTDTQYF. The CDR3 DNA is TGTGCCAGCAGCTACCGAAGCGGGGTTACCACAGATACGCAGTATTTT. Using reference TRBV7-9 and TRBJ2-3 for the parts outside the CDR3, the full variable domain is DTGVSQNPRHKITKRGQNVTFRCDPISEHNRLYWYRQTLGQGPEFLTYFQNEAQLEKSRLLSDRFSAERPKGSFSTLEIQRTEQGDSAMYLCASSYRSGVTTDTQYFGPGTRLTVL.

V is TRBV5-1 and J is TRBJ1-4; 7 bases agree with TRBD1. V trimming: 3 bases; J trimming: 7 bases; junction bases outside the gene matches: 15. Germline V CDR1 and CDR2: SGHRS, YFSETQ. The CDR3 spans 17 residues. CDR3 DNA: TGCGCCAGCAGCTCGCTCGCGTCCGGGACAGCTTTTGAAAAACTGTTTTTT. Encoded protein: CASSSLASGTAFEKLFF.

The DNA of the CDR3 is TGTGCCAGCAGCTTAGTAGCTAGCGGGGGGCCCGGAGCCCAGTACTTC. Encoded protein: CASSLVASGGPGAQYF. J is TRBJ2-5 and V is TRBV7-2; TRBD2 matches at 11 bases. The CDR3 extends over 16 amino acids. Germline lookup yields CDR1 SGHTA and CDR2 FQGNSA. V was clipped by 1 base and J by 9 bases; unmatched bases: 10.

The chain links TRBV18 to TRBJ1-2, with 7 bases matching TRBD1. There are 18 residues in the CDR3. After removal of 6 bases from V and 0 bases from J, the junction contained 16 bases not matched to a gene. Germline-derived CDR1 and CDR2 are KGHSH and LQKENI. CDR3 in DNA: TGTGCCAGCTCGTCAAGTCATCCCGGGACAGTAGCTAACTATGGCTACACCTTC. It specifies CASSSSHPGTVANYGYTF.

This clone was observed a handful of times. The chain has TRBV12-5 and TRBJ2-5; 14 bases map to TRBD2. This CDR3 region has 16 residues. CDR1 and CDR2 from the germline V gene are LGHNT and FRNRAP. With V trimmed by 4 bases and J by 3 bases, 4 bases remained unmatched. This chain's CDR3 is CASGSGTSGGKETQYF. The CDR3 bases are TGTGCTAGTGGTTCGGGGACTAGCGGGGGTAAAGAGACCCAGTACTTC.

This sequence joins TRBV29-1 and TRBJ1-1; a possible D gene is TRBD1 (6 bases). V was clipped by 5 bases and J by 1 base, with 17 bases between them. Germline V gene lookup returns CDR1 SQVTM and CDR2 ANQGSEA. The CDR3 has 15 amino acids. CDR3 amino acids: CSVRPRDNRNTEAFF. In DNA, the CDR3 is TGCAGCGTTCGCCCAAGGGACAACCGGAACACTGAAGCTTTCTTT.

This rearrangement joins TRBV30 to TRBJ1-2, with unresolved D. The V gene lost 3 bases and the J gene lost 7 bases, with 12 bases spanning the gap. There are 12 residues in the CDR3. From germline, CDR1 is GTSNPN and CDR2 SVGIG (reference sequence). In DNA, the CDR3 is TGTGCCTGGAGCCAAGACACTTTTGGCTACACCTTC. This gives the protein CAWSQDTFGYTF.

This chain uses TRBV28 with TRBJ1-4, with 8 positions matching TRBD1. The CDR3 is made up of 15 amino acids. Germline assignment: CDR1 MDHEN and CDR2 SYDVKM. The junction had 6 bases not matched to a gene; V was cut back by 3 bases and J by 6 bases. The CDR3: CASSLPGGWDEKLFF. In DNA, the CDR3 is TGTGCCAGCAGTTTGCCAGGGGGCTGGGATGAAAAACTGTTTTTT.